The following is a TCR beta chain sequence with its context. The target antigen is unknown. These data belong to a study of T cell responses to AZD1222 COVID-19 vaccine. The study's findings and limits: It was only after the peak T cell response that any repertoires were sampled.

TCRdb's table, derived via immunoSEQ multiplex PCR, lists solely in-frame clones and lacks some. The data hold roughly 150,000 clones, with about 91% observed a single time. This CDR3 region has 16 residues. The germline CDR1 and CDR2 sequences are SQVTM and ANQGSEA. V lost 3 bases, J lost 5 bases, and 13 bases stayed unmatched. The J gene is TRBJ2-7, the V gene TRBV29-1, with 10 positions matching TRBD1. This clonotype was obtained from an adult in good health. The sequencing used peripheral blood, collected on day 0 of MenACWY control vaccination. In DNA form, the CDR3 reads TGCAGCGTTGAGAGGGGAAGCGGGGACAGGGGCCACGAGCAGTACTTC. This encodes CSVERGSGDRGHEQYF.